What follows is one TCR beta chain and its context. Germline and junction disagree at one end, which may indicate a read error. The sample belongs to a study of T cells in Graves' hyperthyroidism and ophthalmopathy. This CDR3 contains 13 residues. CDR1 SGHRS and CDR2 YFSETQ come from the germline V gene. Researchers took RNA transcripts and amplified the TCR beta CDR3 regions from them. A first-round RT-PCR of the TCR CDR3 used the HTBI primer set. TCRdb fed the multiplex PCR reads into MiXCR, producing one record per CDR3 protein. There are around 700,000 distinct CDR3 sequences in the sample; 35% occur only once, and around 32% lies in the top ten.

The source material was blood. The origin of this receptor is a woman in her thirties or forties with Graves' hyperthyroidism. The rearrangement links TRBV5-1 to TRBJ2-2; TRBD2 might be the D (6 bases). This CDR3 reads CASTTQEGGELLF. The DNA for the CDR3 is TGCGCCAGCACCACCCAGGAAGGCGGGGAGCTGCTTTTT.